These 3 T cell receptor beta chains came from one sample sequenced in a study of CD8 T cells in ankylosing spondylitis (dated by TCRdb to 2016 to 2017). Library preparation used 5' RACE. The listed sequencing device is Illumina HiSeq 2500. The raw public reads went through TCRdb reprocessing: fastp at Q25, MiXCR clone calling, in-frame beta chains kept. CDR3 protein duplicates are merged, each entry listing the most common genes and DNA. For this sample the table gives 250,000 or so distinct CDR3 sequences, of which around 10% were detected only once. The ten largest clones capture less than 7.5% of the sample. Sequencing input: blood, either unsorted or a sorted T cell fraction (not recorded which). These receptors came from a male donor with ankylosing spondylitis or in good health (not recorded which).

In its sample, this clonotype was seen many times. CDR3 amino acids: CASSYSGVHGYTF. The CDR3 coding sequence is TGTGCCAGCAGTTACTCGGGGGTACATGGCTACACCTTC. This sequence joins TRBV6-5 and TRBJ1-2; TRBD1 is a possible D gene (5 bases). From germline, CDR1 is MNHEY and CDR2 SVGAGI. V dropped 0 bases and J dropped 6 bases, with 8 bases sitting between them. The CDR3 is made up of 13 amino acids.

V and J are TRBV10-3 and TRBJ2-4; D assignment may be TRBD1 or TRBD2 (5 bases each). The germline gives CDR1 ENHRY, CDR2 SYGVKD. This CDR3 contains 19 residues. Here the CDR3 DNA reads TGTACCAGCTGTTTAGAAGACAGTGTTAGCGCGATAGCCAAAAACATTCAGTACTTC. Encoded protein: CTSCLEDSVSAIAKNIQYF.

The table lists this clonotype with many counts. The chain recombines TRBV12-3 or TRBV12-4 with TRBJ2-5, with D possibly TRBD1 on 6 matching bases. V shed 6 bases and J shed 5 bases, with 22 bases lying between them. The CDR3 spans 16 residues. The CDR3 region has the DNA TGTGCCAGCAGCCTGACAGGTTGGGATTGGAGGGAGACCCAGTACTTC. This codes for CASSLTGWDWRETQYF.